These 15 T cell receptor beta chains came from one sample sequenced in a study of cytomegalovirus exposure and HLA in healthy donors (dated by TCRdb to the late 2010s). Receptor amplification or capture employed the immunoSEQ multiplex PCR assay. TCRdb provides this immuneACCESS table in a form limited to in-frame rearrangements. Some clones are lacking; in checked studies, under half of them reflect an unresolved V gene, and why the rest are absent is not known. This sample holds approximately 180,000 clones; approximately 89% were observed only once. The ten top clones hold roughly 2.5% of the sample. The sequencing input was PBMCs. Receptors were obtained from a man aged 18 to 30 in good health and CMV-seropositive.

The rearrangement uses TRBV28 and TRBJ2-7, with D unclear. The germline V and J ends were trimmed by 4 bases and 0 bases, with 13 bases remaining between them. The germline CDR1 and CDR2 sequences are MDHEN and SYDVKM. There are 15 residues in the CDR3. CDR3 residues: CASSSSASSSYEQYF. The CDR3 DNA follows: TGTGCCAGCAGTTCCTCTGCGTCAAGCTCCTACGAGCAGTACTTC.

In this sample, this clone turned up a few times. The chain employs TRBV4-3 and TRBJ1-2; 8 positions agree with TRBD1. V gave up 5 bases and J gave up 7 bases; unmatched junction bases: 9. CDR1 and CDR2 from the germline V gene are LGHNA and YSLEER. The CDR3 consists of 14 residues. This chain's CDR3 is CASSGGQARSGYTF. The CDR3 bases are TGCGCCAGCAGCGGGGGACAGGCCCGGAGTGGCTACACCTTC.

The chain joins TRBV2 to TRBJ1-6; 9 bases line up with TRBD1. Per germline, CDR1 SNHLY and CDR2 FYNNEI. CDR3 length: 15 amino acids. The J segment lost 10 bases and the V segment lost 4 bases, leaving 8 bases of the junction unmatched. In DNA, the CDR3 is TGTGCCAGCAGTGTAACAGGGGGCAGAGGGTCACCCCTCCACTTT. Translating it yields CASSVTGGRGSPLHF.

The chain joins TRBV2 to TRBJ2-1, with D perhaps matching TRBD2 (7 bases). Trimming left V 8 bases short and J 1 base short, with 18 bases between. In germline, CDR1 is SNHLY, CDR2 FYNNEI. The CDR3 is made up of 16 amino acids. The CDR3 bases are TGTGCCAGCCGCCGAGGGGGGGCGGGATCCTACAATGAGCAGTTCTTC. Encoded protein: CASRRGGAGSYNEQFF. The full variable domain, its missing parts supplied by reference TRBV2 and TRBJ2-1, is EPEVTQTPSHQVTQMGQEVILRCVPISNHLYFYWYRQILGQKVEFLVSFYNNEISEKSEIFDDQFSVERPDGSNFTLKIRSTKLEDSAMYFCASRRGGAGSYNEQFFGPGTRLTVL.

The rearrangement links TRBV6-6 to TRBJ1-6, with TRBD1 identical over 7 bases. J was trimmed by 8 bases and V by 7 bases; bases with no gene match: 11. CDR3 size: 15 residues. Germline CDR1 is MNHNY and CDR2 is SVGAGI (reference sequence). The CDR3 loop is CASNDRERGDSPLHF. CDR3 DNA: TGTGCCAGCAACGACAGGGAGCGTGGAGATTCACCCCTCCACTTT.

The DNA for the CDR3 is TGTGCCAGCTCACCCACCCAGATCACAGATACGCAGTATTTT. Translating it yields CASSPTQITDTQYF. The genes are TRBV18 and TRBJ2-3; D gene unclear. CDR1 and CDR2 from the germline V gene are KGHSH and LQKENI. The CDR3 has 14 residues. V was trimmed by 3 bases and J by 2 bases, leaving 9 bases between them. The variable domain in full, with the rest retrieved from reference TRBV18 and TRBJ2-3, is NAGVMQNPRHLVRRRGQEARLRCSPMKGHSHVYWYRQLPEEGLKFMVYLQKENIIDESGMPKERFSAEFPKEGPSILRIQQVVRGDSAAYFCASSPTQITDTQYFGPGTRLTVL.

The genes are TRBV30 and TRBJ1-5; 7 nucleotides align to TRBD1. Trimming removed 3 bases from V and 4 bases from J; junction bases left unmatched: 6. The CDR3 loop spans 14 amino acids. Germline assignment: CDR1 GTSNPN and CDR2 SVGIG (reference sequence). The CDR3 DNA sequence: TGTGCCTGGAGAAGGACAGGCATTAATCAGCCCCAGCATTTT. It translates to CAWRRTGINQPQHF.

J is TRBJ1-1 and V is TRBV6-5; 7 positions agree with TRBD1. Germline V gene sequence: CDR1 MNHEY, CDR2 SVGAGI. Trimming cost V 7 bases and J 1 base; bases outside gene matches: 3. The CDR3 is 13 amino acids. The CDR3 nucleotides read TGTGCCAGCAAACACAGGGGGAACACTGAAGCTTTCTTT. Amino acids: CASKHRGNTEAFF.

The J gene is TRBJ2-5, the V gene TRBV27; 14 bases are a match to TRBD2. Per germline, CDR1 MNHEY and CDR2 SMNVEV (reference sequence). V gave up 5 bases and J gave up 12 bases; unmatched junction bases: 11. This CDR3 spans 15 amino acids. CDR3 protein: CASSLEGTSGGPKYF. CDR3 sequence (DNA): TGTGCCAGCAGTCTAGAAGGGACTAGCGGGGGCCCGAAGTACTTC.

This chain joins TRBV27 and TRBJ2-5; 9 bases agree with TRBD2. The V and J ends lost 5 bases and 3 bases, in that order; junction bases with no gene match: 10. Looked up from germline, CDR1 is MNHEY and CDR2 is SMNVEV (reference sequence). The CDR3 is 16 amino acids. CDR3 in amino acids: CASSQGAGGGEETQYF. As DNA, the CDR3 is TGTGCCAGCAGTCAGGGAGCGGGAGGAGGAGAAGAGACCCAGTACTTC.

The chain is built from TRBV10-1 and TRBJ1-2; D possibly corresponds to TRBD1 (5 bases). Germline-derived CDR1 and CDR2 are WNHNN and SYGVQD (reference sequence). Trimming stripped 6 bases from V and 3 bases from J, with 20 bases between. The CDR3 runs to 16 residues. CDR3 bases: TGCGCCAGCAGGAAGGGACTCTCACAAAGTGACTATGGCTACACCTTC. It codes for CASRKGLSQSDYGYTF.

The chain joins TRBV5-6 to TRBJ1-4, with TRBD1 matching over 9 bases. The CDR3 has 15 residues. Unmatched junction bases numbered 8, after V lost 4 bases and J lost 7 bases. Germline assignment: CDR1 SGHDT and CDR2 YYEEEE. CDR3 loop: CASSADRGHTEKLFF. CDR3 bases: TGTGCCAGCAGCGCGGACAGGGGACATACTGAAAAACTGTTTTTT.

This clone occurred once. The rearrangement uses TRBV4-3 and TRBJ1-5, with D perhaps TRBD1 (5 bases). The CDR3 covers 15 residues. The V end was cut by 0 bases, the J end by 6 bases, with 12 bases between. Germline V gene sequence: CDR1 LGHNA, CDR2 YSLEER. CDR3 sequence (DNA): TGCGCCAGCAGCCAAGATCGTGGGGGGGGTCAGCCCCAGCATTTT. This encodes CASSQDRGGGQPQHF.

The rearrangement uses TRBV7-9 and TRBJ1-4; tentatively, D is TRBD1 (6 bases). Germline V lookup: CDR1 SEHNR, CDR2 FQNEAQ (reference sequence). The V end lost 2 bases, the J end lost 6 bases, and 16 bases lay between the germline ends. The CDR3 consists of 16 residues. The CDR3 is CASSLIRGGRDEKLFF. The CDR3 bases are TGTGCCAGCAGCTTAATCCGCGGGGGGCGGGATGAAAAACTGTTTTTT.

The CDR3 region is CASNEGGRETQYF. The CDR3 nucleotides read TGTGCCAGCAACGAGGGCGGGAGAGAGACCCAGTACTTC. V and J are TRBV7-8 and TRBJ2-5; TRBD2 matches at 7 bases. The germline V gene has CDR1 SGHVS and CDR2 FQNEAQ. Trimming removed 7 bases from V and 4 bases from J; junction bases left unmatched: 6. The CDR3 is 13 amino acids. Filled out from reference TRBV7-8 and TRBJ2-5, the complete variable domain reads GAGVSQSPRYKVAKRGQDVALRCDPISGHVSLFWYQQALGQGPEFLTYFQNEAQLDKSGLPSDRFFAERPEGSVSTLKIQRTQQEDSAVYLCASNEGGRETQYFGPGTRLLVL.